The subject of this entry is one TCR beta chain. Here immunoSEQ multiplex PCR was the method, and the copy in TCRdb shows in-frame clones only, minus some. In the table there are a few hundred thousand clones, around 89% of which are singletons. This specimen comes from a study of blood T cell repertoires in COVID-19. CDR3 size: 13 residues. The V end was cut by 5 bases, the J end by 1 base, with 8 bases between. CDR1 and CDR2 (germline): SGHVS, FQNEAQ. The sequence was obtained from a man aged 25 to 45 who had recovered from COVID-19. The V and J genes are TRBV7-8 and TRBJ1-2; D gene ambiguous. Material for sequencing was PBMCs or T cells enriched from blood (not recorded which). CDR3 nucleotide sequence: TGTGCCAGCAGCCGTAGAGATAACTATGGCTACACCTTC. It is translated as CASSRRDNYGYTF.